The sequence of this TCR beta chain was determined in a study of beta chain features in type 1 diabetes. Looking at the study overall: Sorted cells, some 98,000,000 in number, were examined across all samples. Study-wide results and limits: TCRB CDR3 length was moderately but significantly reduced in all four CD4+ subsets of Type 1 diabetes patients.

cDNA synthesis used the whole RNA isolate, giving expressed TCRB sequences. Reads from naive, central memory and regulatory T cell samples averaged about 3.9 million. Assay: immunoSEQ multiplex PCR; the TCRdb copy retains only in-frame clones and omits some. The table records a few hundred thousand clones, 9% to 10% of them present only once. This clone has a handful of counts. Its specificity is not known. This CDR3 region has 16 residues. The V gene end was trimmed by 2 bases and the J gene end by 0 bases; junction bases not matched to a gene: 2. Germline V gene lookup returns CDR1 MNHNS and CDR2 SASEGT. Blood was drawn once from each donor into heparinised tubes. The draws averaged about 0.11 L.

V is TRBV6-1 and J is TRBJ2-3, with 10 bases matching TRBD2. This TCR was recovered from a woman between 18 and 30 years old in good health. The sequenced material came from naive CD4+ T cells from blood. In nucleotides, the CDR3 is TGTGCCAGCAGTGAACCGACTAGCGGGAGCACAGATACGCAGTATTTT. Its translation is CASSEPTSGSTDTQYF.